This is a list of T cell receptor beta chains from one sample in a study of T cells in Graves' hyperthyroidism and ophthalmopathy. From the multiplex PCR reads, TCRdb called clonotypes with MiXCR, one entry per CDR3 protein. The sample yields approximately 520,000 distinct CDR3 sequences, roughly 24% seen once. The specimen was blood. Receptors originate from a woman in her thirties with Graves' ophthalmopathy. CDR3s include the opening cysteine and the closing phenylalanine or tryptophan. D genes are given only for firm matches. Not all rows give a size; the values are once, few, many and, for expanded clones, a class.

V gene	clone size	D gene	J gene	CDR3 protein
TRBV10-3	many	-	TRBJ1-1	CAITSTGMNTEAFF
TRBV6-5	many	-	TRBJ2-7	CASSYSGPSSYEQYF
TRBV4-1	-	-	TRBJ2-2	CASSKGGDPNTGELFF
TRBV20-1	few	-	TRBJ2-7	CSARDDTGDEQYF
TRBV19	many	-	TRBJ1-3	CASSIAQRDGNTIYF
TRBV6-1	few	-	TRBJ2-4	CASSSKENIQYF
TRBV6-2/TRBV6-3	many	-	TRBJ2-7	CASSYFVGGYEQYF
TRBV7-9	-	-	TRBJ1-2	CASSLGDISSYTF
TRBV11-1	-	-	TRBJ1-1	CASSLSRVNEAFF
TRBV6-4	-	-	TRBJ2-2	CASSEGQGYNTGELFF
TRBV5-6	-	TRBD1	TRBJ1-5	CASSLPLGDRGGSNQPQHF
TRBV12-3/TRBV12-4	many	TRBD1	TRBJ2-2	CASRGTGRDTGELFF
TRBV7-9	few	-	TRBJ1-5	CASSSEFPETQHF
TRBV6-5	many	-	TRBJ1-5	CASSLDINQPQHF
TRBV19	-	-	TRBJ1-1	CASSISGGGNTEAFF
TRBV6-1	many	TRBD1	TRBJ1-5	CASSESGRGLVGNQPQHF
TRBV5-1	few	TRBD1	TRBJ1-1	CASSATGTGGNTEAFF
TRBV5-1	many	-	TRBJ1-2	CASSSDITGDGYTF
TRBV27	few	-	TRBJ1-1	CASSLWGRGGLIRMNTEAFF
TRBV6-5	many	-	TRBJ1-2	CASKVGGKNYGYTF
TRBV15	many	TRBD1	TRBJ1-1	CATSSTGETEAFF
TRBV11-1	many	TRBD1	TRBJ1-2	CASSTTVGTGVYGYTF
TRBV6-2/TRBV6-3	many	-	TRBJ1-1	CASRGDSHTEAFF
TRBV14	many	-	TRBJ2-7	CASSQSRAVVYEQYF
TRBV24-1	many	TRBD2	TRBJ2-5	CATSEPGLALQETQYF
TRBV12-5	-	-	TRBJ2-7	CASGLWGRSYEQYF
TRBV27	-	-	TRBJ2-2	CASSLRQPPTGELFF
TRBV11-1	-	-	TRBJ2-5	CASSLPLMEGGPQETQYF
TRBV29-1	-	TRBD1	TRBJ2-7	CSVGANPGQGTYEQYF
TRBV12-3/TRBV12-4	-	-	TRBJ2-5	CASSGGSPWETQYF
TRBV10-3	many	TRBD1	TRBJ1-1	CAISEGTGPLDQMNTEAFF
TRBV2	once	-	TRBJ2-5	CASSEGGRETQYF
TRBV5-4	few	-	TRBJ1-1	CAISRQGRRYTEAFF
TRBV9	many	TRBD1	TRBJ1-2	CASSVAARGMYGYTF
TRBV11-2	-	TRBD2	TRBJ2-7	CASSLERWTRGEQYF
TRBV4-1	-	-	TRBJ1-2	CASSQEDRLGAGYTF
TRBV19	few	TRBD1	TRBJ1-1	CASSSQGRAFF
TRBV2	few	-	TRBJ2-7	CATRRGPSSYEQYF
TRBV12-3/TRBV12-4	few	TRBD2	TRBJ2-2	CASSPQRGNTGELFF
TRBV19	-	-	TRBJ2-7	CAPDEQYF
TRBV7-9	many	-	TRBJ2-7	CASSLAPDRF
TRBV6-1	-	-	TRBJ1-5	CASSEGLRGYQPQHF
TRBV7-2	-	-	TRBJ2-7	CASSSAGDGAYEQYF
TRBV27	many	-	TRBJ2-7	CASRPEVGTPYEQYF
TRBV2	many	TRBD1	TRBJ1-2	CARTGGYEGYTF
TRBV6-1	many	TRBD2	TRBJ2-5	CASTRGLAGEETQYF
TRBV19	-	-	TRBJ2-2	CASNLAARTGELFF
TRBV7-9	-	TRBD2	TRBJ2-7	CASWDYIAQHF
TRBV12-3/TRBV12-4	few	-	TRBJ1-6	CASSLAGLDSPLHF
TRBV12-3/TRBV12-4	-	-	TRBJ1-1	CASRGPHVAFF
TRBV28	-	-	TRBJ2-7	CASSLPGQWSHEQYF
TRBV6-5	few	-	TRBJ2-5	CASSYSRGLWETQYF
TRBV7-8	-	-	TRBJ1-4	CASSFGRVGVEKLFF
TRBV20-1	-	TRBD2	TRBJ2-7	CSAAGTRTSEQYF